The 21 T cell receptor beta chains in this list originate from one sample, sequenced in a study of shared clonotypes between healthy human individuals. Generated by immunoSEQ multiplex PCR, the TCRdb table keeps only in-frame clones and is missing some. The sample gives about 470,000 clones, roughly 77% of which show up once; about 12% is in the top ten. Material for sequencing was PBMCs. These receptors were collected from a woman in her forties in good health. Some clones in this sample may be carry-over from other donors' samples.

This chain joins TRBV19 and TRBJ2-5, with 14 positions matching TRBD2. In germline, CDR1 is LNHDA, CDR2 SQIVND (reference sequence). The CDR3 sequence is 15 residues long. With 10 bases clipped from V and 5 bases from J, the junction kept 9 bases outside the gene matches. The CDR3 bases are TGTGCCACTATGGGACTAGCGGGAGATCGGGAGACCCAGTACTTC. As protein: CATMGLAGDRETQYF.

V and J are TRBV19 and TRBJ2-7; D possibly matches TRBD1 or TRBD2 (5 bases each). The germline V gene encodes CDR1 LNHDA and CDR2 SQIVND (reference sequence). V was shortened by 6 bases and J by 2 bases, with 17 bases between the two germline ends. The CDR3 has 15 residues. CDR3 in amino acids: CASSPRGVSAYEQYF. DNA for the CDR3: TGTGCCAGTAGCCCGAGGGGAGTAAGCGCCTACGAGCAGTACTTC.

This clone appeared a few times. The chain has TRBV30 and TRBJ1-4, with unresolved D. Looked up from germline, CDR1 is GTSNPN and CDR2 is SVGIG (reference sequence). Between the trimmed V and J ends, which lost 1 base and 8 bases, there was a span of 11 bases. The CDR3 is 13 amino acids. The CDR3 DNA is TGTGCCTGGAGTGCCGCGGGTTACGAAAAACTGTTTTTT. Its translation is CAWSAAGYEKLFF.

The genes are TRBV15 and TRBJ1-2; D call uncertain. The CDR3 contains 16 residues. V lost 0 bases and J lost 6, with 17 bases in between. From germline, CDR1 is LNHNV and CDR2 YYDKDF (reference sequence). CDR3 region: CATSRDRAGSTHGYTF. CDR3 sequence (DNA): TGTGCCACCAGCAGAGATCGGGCAGGCTCGACCCATGGCTACACCTTC.

The V gene is TRBV30, the J gene TRBJ2-4, with 9 bases aligning to TRBD2. Trimming at V came to 0 bases and at J to 4 bases, leaving 7 bases not matched to a gene. Per germline, CDR1 GTSNPN and CDR2 SVGIG (reference sequence). CDR3 length: 16 residues. CDR3 residues: CAWSVGLAGKKNIQYF. Here the CDR3 DNA reads TGTGCCTGGAGTGTAGGGCTAGCGGGAAAAAAAAACATTCAGTACTTC.

This clone has at least ten counts. At one of its ends the junction is not consistent with the germline gene, which may arise from a read error. The sample contains more than one DNA sequence encoding this CDR3. The chain carries TRBV7-2 and TRBJ2-1; 9 bases match TRBD1. This CDR3 region has 15 residues. Germline CDR1 reads SGHTA; CDR2 reads FQGNSA. The DNA for the CDR3 is TGTGCCAGCAGTTTAGGGACAGGGTCGTACAATGAGCAGTTCTTC. It specifies CASSLGTGSYNEQFF.

V usage is TRBV28 and J usage is TRBJ2-1; 7 bases line up with TRBD1. The germline gives CDR1 MDHEN, CDR2 SYDVKM. CDR3 length: 16 amino acids. V lost 4 bases to trimming and J lost 7 bases; unmatched junction nucleotides: 13. CDR3 DNA sequence: TGTGCCAGCAGTTCCCCGGGCTACAGGGGTACGAATGAGCAGTTCTTC. Translating it yields CASSSPGYRGTNEQFF.

In DNA, the CDR3 is TGTGCCAGCAGTTTCCGGGGGACGTACTACGAGCAGTACTTC. This encodes CASSFRGTYYEQYF. The chain is built from TRBV27 and TRBJ2-7, with D possibly TRBD2 on 6 matching bases. This CDR3 spans 14 amino acids. V was cut by 3 bases and J by 3 bases, with 12 bases left in between. CDR1 is MNHEY, CDR2 SMNVEV, per germline (reference sequence).

This clone was detected ten times or more. This chain links TRBV5-6 with TRBJ1-5; TRBD1 aligns across 9 bases. This CDR3 has 15 amino acids. With V trimmed by 3 bases and J by 4 bases, 5 bases remained unmatched. CDR1 SGHDT and CDR2 YYEEEE come from the germline V gene. In DNA form, the CDR3 reads TGTGCCAGCAGCTCGGGACAGGGACAAAATCAGCCCCAGCATTTT. Its translation is CASSSGQGQNQPQHF.

This clone turned up a few times. CDR3 residues: CASSALRDSIYEQYF. Here the CDR3 DNA reads TGTGCCAGCAGCGCACTTCGGGACAGTATCTACGAGCAGTACTTC. The chain joins TRBV27 to TRBJ2-7; TRBD1 agrees at 7 bases. The CDR3 sequence is 15 residues long. The V gene's germline CDR1 is MNHEY and CDR2 SMNVEV (reference sequence). J lost 3 bases, V lost 6 bases, and 11 bases had no gene match.

This clone appeared a few times. The chain couples TRBV30 to TRBJ1-5; D ambiguous. The germline gives CDR1 GTSNPN, CDR2 SVGIG (reference sequence). V was shortened by 0 bases and J by 9 bases, with 9 bases between the two germline ends. The CDR3 totals 12 residues. The CDR3 DNA is TGTGCCTGGAGTGTAGGGCCTGGGCCCCAGCATTTT. This encodes CAWSVGPGPQHF.

This chain links TRBV4-1 with TRBJ1-4, with 8 bases aligning to TRBD1. The CDR3 spans 15 residues. Germline values: CDR1 MGHRA, CDR2 YSYEKL. V trimming: 1 base; J trimming: 10 bases; junction bases outside the gene matches: 8. CDR3 in amino acids: CASSQGVGQGTKLFF. CDR3 DNA sequence: TGCGCCAGCAGCCAAGGGGTTGGACAGGGTACAAAACTGTTTTTT.

V and J are TRBV28 and TRBJ2-7; tentative D call: TRBD2 (6 bases). V was clipped by 5 bases and J by 5 bases, with 16 bases between them. Germline-derived CDR1 and CDR2 are MDHEN and SYDVKM. The CDR3 consists of 14 residues. The CDR3 coding sequence is TGTGCCAGCAGTGGCCAGCGGGTAGGGGACGAGCAGTACTTC. Encoded protein: CASSGQRVGDEQYF.

The table lists this clone with a few counts. The chain links TRBV28 to TRBJ2-1; D uncertain. In germline, CDR1 is MDHEN, CDR2 SYDVKM. The V end lost 10 bases, the J end lost 7 bases, and 5 bases lay between the germline ends. This CDR3 comprises 9 residues. CDR3 DNA sequence: TGTGCCACCGGTAATGAGCAGTTCTTC. It encodes CATGNEQFF.

Here the CDR3 reads CASSFDRGPYEQYF. The DNA for the CDR3 is TGTGCCAGCAGCTTTGACAGAGGCCCTTACGAGCAGTACTTC. The rearrangement links TRBV5-6 to TRBJ2-5, with D perhaps matching TRBD1 (5 bases). The J call may be wrong; the DNA end is better matched by TRBJ2-7. The CDR3 covers 14 residues. From germline, CDR1 is SGHDT and CDR2 YYEEEE.

The V and J genes are TRBV30 and TRBJ2-1, with TRBD2 matching over 9 bases. Germline loops: CDR1 GTSNPN, CDR2 SVGIG (reference sequence). This CDR3 comprises 17 residues. V lost 3 bases, J lost 5 bases, and 14 bases stayed unmatched. The CDR3 reads CAWSPKLSSGANNEQFF. DNA of the CDR3: TGTGCCTGGAGCCCCAAACTATCTAGCGGGGCTAACAATGAGCAGTTCTTC.

This clone was recorded a few times. The same CDR3 can be traced to other DNA sequences in this sample. The chain recombines TRBV27 with TRBJ1-4; 7 nucleotides line up with TRBD1. This CDR3 spans 15 amino acids. V lost 0 bases and J lost 3; bases outside the gene matches: 1. Germline V gene lookup returns CDR1 MNHEY and CDR2 SMNVEV (reference sequence). The CDR3 coding sequence is TGTGCCAGCAGTTTATCCGGACAGGCTAATGAAAAACTGTTTTTT. Its translation is CASSLSGQANEKLFF.

As DNA, the CDR3 is TGTGCCAGCAGCACCCGGACAGGGGGCGTGGATACGCAGTATTTT. This codes for CASSTRTGGVDTQYF. The rearrangement uses TRBV9 and TRBJ2-3, with 11 bases identical to TRBD1. The trim removed 4 bases at V and 6 bases at J, leaving 7 bases unmatched. Per the germline V gene, CDR1 is SGDLS and CDR2 is YYNGEE. The CDR3 consists of 15 residues.

This rearrangement joins TRBV20-1 to TRBJ1-1, with unresolved D. The V end was cut by 6 bases, the J end by 6 bases, with 8 bases between. The CDR3 spans 10 residues. Germline V CDR1 and CDR2: DFQATT, SNEGSKA (reference sequence). The CDR3 DNA reads TGCAGTGCCTTGTGGGCTGAAGCTTTCTTT. This translates into CSALWAEAFF.

This clone was found once. Other DNA sequences of this sample code for an identical CDR3. The rearrangement uses TRBV28 and TRBJ2-1; 8 bases align to TRBD2. The CDR3 loop spans 15 amino acids. Unmatched junction bases numbered 3, after V lost 1 base and J lost 4 bases. Germline CDR1 MDHEN, CDR2 SYDVKM. The CDR3 spells CASSLSLAGYNEQFF. CDR3 DNA sequence: TGTGCCAGCAGTTTATCTTTAGCGGGGTACAATGAGCAGTTCTTC.

The chain links TRBV5-1 to TRBJ1-2; the D is unclear. Germline V gene sequence: CDR1 SGHRS, CDR2 YFSETQ. V lost 0 bases and J 8 bases, leaving 8 bases between the germline ends. This CDR3 has 12 residues. The DNA of the CDR3 is TGCGCCAGCAGCTTGGAGGGTTCGGGCTACACCTTC. This translates into CASSLEGSGYTF.